This T cell receptor beta chain was recorded in a study of TIL therapy for anti-PD-1-resistant metastatic lung cancer. About the study: Median patient age was 54, ranging roughly 38-75 years.

This was the immunoSEQ v3 assay. TCRdb's copy holds only in-frame clones and misses some; the assay was immunoSEQ multiplex PCR. There are tens of thousands of clones in the sample; about 70% occur only once, and approximately 2.5% lies in the top ten. This sample's time point: pre-treatment sample, taken before nivolumab and TIL therapy. Per germline, CDR1 MNHEY and CDR2 SMNVEV (reference sequence). Trimming removed 1 base from V and 6 bases from J; junction bases left unmatched: 0. This CDR3 is 15 amino acids long. The chain carries TRBV27 and TRBJ1-6, with 10 positions matching TRBD1. This material consisted of blood, taken at baseline. The clonotype originates from a woman aged 30 to 85 with non-small cell lung cancer. CDR3 coding DNA: TGTGCCAGCAGTTTATGGGACAGGGGTAATTCACCCCTCCACTTT. Amino acids: CASSLWDRGNSPLHF.